Below are 11 T cell receptor beta chains sequenced from a single sample in a study of blood T cell repertoires in COVID-19. This table comes from immunoSEQ multiplex PCR, and its TCRdb copy is limited to in-frame clones, with some not included. The sample lists about 98,000 clones; more than 65% were seen once. Source material: peripheral blood. These receptor sequences come from an elderly woman with acute or convalescent COVID-19.

J is TRBJ1-1 and V is TRBV7-9; no clear D. Germline loops: CDR1 SEHNR, CDR2 FQNEAQ (reference sequence). The CDR3 contains 16 residues. The germline V and J ends were trimmed by 4 bases and 1 base, with 16 bases remaining between them. The DNA for the CDR3 is TGTGCCAGCAGCTCTAAGTTGGTTGCAGGGAACACTGAAGCTTTCTTT. Its protein product is CASSSKLVAGNTEAFF.

The chain has TRBV7-3 and TRBJ2-5, with 9 bases identical to TRBD1. The germline V gene has CDR1 SGHTA and CDR2 FQGTGA. The V segment lost 5 bases and the J segment 2 bases; nucleotides outside the gene matches: 9. The CDR3 contains 16 residues. CDR3 protein: CASSPRTGTGQETQYF. The DNA for the CDR3 is TGTGCCAGCAGCCCGAGAACCGGGACAGGGCAAGAGACCCAGTACTTC.

This clone was counted only a few times. The rearrangement joins TRBV7-9 to TRBJ1-3, with D perhaps TRBD1 (6 bases). V lost 10 bases, J lost 4 bases, and 11 bases lay in between. CDR3 length: 12 amino acids. Germline-derived CDR1 and CDR2 are SEHNR and FQNEAQ (reference sequence). For the CDR3, the DNA is TGTGCCAATAAGGGGGAAGGAAACACCATATATTTT. It specifies CANKGEGNTIYF.

The chain uses TRBV11-2 and TRBJ2-7, with 10 bases matching TRBD1. V was clipped by 1 base and J by 7 bases; unmatched bases: 7. Germline CDR1 reads SGHAT; CDR2 reads FQNNGV. The CDR3 contains 15 residues. The CDR3 coding sequence is TGTGCCAGCAGCTTAGTTGGGACAGGGGCGGAGGAGCAGTACGTC. It encodes CASSLVGTGAEEQYV.

The chain couples TRBV6-1 to TRBJ2-7; 8 bases align to TRBD1. The V and J ends lost 3 bases and 11 bases, in that order; junction bases with no gene match: 9. This CDR3 has 13 residues. Germline assignment: CDR1 MNHNS and CDR2 SASEGT. For the CDR3, the DNA is TGTGCCAGCAGTGACCAGGGGGCAGACCGTAAGTACGTC. Translation: CASSDQGADRKYV.

A note on this clone: The same CDR3 is also encoded by other DNA sequences in this sample. The gene calls are TRBV5-4 and TRBJ2-7; D may be TRBD1 (6 bases). The germline V gene encodes CDR1 SGHNT and CDR2 YYREEE (reference sequence). The CDR3 consists of 16 residues. Trimming shortened V by 0 bases and J by 0 bases, and 13 bases separated the two germline ends. Here the CDR3 DNA reads TGTGCCAGCAGCTTGGCCTCTGGGGGCAGCTCCTACGAGCAGTACTTC. Translated: CASSLASGGSSYEQYF.

The rearrangement links TRBV7-6 to TRBJ2-3; 10 bases align to TRBD2. Germline trimming cut 8 bases from V and 6 bases from J; bases unmatched to any gene: 14. Germline values: CDR1 SGHVS, CDR2 FNYEAQ. The CDR3 length is 16 residues. The CDR3 protein is CASPAWSGGVSDTQYF. CDR3 DNA: TGTGCCAGCCCAGCTTGGAGCGGGGGGGTTTCGGATACGCAGTATTTT.

The rearrangement joins TRBV5-4 to TRBJ1-2, with 7 bases identical to TRBD1. Looked up from germline, CDR1 is SGHNT and CDR2 is YYREEE (reference sequence). The length of the CDR3 is 16 residues. Unmatched junction bases numbered 10, after V lost 4 bases and J lost 1 base. CDR3: CASSPPGQAINYGYTF. CDR3 in DNA: TGTGCCAGCAGCCCGCCTGGACAGGCTATTAACTATGGCTACACCTTC.

This clone was observed a single time. This rearrangement joins TRBV7-9 to TRBJ1-4, with 8 bases matching TRBD1. V gave up 1 base and J gave up 7 bases; unmatched junction bases: 11. Germline V gene data show CDR1 as SEHNR and CDR2 as FQNEAQ (reference sequence). The CDR3 length is 17 residues. CDR3 DNA: TGTGCCAGCAGCTTAGGAGCTCTTGGGACAGGATTTGAAAAACTGTTTTTT. It codes for CASSLGALGTGFEKLFF.

The V call is TRBV5-5, the J call TRBJ2-1; 9 nucleotides line up with TRBD2. The CDR3 covers 15 residues. CDR1 and CDR2 from the germline V gene are SGHKS and YYEKEE (reference sequence). V was clipped by 0 bases and J by 3 bases; unmatched bases: 1. In DNA, the CDR3 is TGTGCCAGCAGCTTGGGAGCGGGGGGCTACAATGAGCAGTTCTTC. This encodes CASSLGAGGYNEQFF.

The chain couples TRBV2 to TRBJ1-5; D not resolved. CDR1 is SNHLY and CDR2 is FYNNEI in the germline V gene. CDR3 size: 15 residues. V was pared by 4 bases and J by 0 bases, with 10 bases between. CDR3 in amino acids: CASSATTYSNQPQHF. Here the CDR3 DNA reads TGTGCCAGCAGTGCAACCACCTATAGCAATCAGCCCCAGCATTTT.